This T cell receptor (beta chain) stems from a study of response to subunit inactivated influenza vaccine. TCRdb itself ran the RT-PCR reads through MiXCR, one entry per CDR3 protein. The table records 550,000 to 800,000 distinct CDR3 sequences, roughly 13% of them present only once. Between the trimmed V and J ends, which lost 5 bases and 12 bases, there was a span of 19 bases. The germline V gene encodes CDR1 SGHTA and CDR2 FQGTGA. CDR3 length: 13 residues. Broader study findings: The authors suggested that every seasonal influenza vaccination recruits few new T cells.

In this sample, this clonotype turned up a few times. No antigen is known for it. The sample was PBMCs from blood, taken around 15 days before vaccination. The sequence came from a man aged 45-65 years who received an inactivated influenza vaccine. This rearrangement joins TRBV7-3 to TRBJ2-5, with D possibly matching TRBD2 (6 bases). The CDR3 sequence is CASSQSIAEPKYF. The CDR3 region has the DNA TGTGCCAGCAGCCAATCGATAGCGGAACCGAAGTACTTC.